Listed below are T cell receptor beta chains from one sample, sequenced in a study of lymphopenia after photon versus proton radiotherapy. Assay: immunoSEQ multiplex PCR; the TCRdb copy retains only in-frame clones and omits some. The sample consists of tens of thousands of clones, 75% to 90% of them appearing once. Sequencing used peripheral blood, obtained from a patient treated with proton-based radiotherapy. Receptors originate from a woman between 65 and 79 years old with pancreatic cancer. CDR3s include the opening cysteine and the closing phenylalanine or tryptophan. Each record gives: D gene, J gene, clone size, V gene, CDR3 protein, CDR3 DNA. The D gene is left open where the match is weak. Rows give clone size only sometimes, using once, few, many, or a class for an expanded clone.

d_gene: .; j_gene: TRBJ2-3; abundance: .; v_gene: TRBV5-1; CDR3aa: CASSLAGKGTSTDTQYF; CDR3nt: TGCGCCAGCAGCTTGGCCGGGAAGGGAACTAGCACAGATACGCAGTATTTT
d_gene: TRBD2; j_gene: TRBJ2-5; abundance: .; v_gene: TRBV28; CDR3aa: CASSPSGRGETQYF; CDR3nt: TGTGCCAGCAGTCCTAGCGGAAGGGGAGAGACCCAGTACTTC
d_gene: .; j_gene: TRBJ2-4; abundance: .; v_gene: TRBV10-3; CDR3aa: CAISDGDGLNIQYF; CDR3nt: TGTGCCATCAGTGATGGGGATGGCTTAAACATTCAGTACTTC
d_gene: TRBD1; j_gene: TRBJ2-1; abundance: .; v_gene: TRBV28; CDR3aa: CASSLRQGVNSYNEQFF; CDR3nt: TGTGCCAGCAGTTTGAGACAGGGGGTAAACTCCTACAATGAGCAGTTCTTC
d_gene: TRBD2; j_gene: TRBJ2-7; abundance: .; v_gene: TRBV27; CDR3aa: CASRLAGTAYEQYF; CDR3nt: TGTGCCAGCAGGTTAGCGGGAACCGCTTACGAGCAGTACTTC
d_gene: TRBD1; j_gene: TRBJ1-5; abundance: .; v_gene: TRBV4-1; CDR3aa: CASSQGQGARQPQHF; CDR3nt: TGCGCCAGCAGCCAAGGACAGGGGGCTCGGCAGCCCCAGCATTTT
d_gene: TRBD2; j_gene: TRBJ2-1; abundance: .; v_gene: TRBV4-3; CDR3aa: CASSQDLRTSASNEQFF; CDR3nt: TGCGCCAGCAGCCAAGATCTGCGGACTAGCGCCTCCAATGAGCAGTTCTTC
d_gene: TRBD1; j_gene: TRBJ1-2; abundance: .; v_gene: TRBV28; CDR3aa: CASTKTGGGDGYTF; CDR3nt: TGTGCCAGCACCAAGACAGGGGGCGGCGATGGCTACACCTTC
d_gene: .; j_gene: TRBJ2-6; abundance: once; v_gene: TRBV28; CDR3aa: CASRLASTGYGANVLTF; CDR3nt: TGTGCCAGCAGACTCGCGTCCACAGGGTATGGAGCCAACGTCCTGACTTTC
d_gene: TRBD1; j_gene: TRBJ1-6; abundance: .; v_gene: TRBV19; CDR3aa: CASKDRENYNSPLHF; CDR3nt: TGTGCCAGTAAAGACAGGGAAAACTATAATTCACCCCTCCACTTT
d_gene: TRBD2; j_gene: TRBJ2-3; abundance: .; v_gene: TRBV5-1; CDR3aa: CASSLGSAGVGDTQYF; CDR3nt: TGCGCCAGCAGCTTAGGCAGCGCGGGAGTGGGGGATACGCAGTATTTT
d_gene: TRBD2; j_gene: TRBJ2-5; abundance: few; v_gene: TRBV7-2; CDR3aa: CASSHREGLPQETQYF; CDR3nt: TGTGCCAGCAGCCATCGGGAGGGACTCCCTCAAGAGACCCAGTACTTC
d_gene: .; j_gene: TRBJ1-4; abundance: once; v_gene: TRBV29-1; CDR3aa: CSGKTGNEKLFF; CDR3nt: TGCAGCGGGAAGACCGGTAATGAAAAACTGTTTTTT
d_gene: .; j_gene: TRBJ2-1; abundance: .; v_gene: TRBV28; CDR3aa: CASSPLSGYNEQFF; CDR3nt: TGTGCCAGCAGTCCCCTCAGCGGGTATAATGAGCAGTTCTTC
d_gene: TRBD1; j_gene: TRBJ2-7; abundance: .; v_gene: TRBV7-2; CDR3aa: CASSPSGTGIYEQYF; CDR3nt: TGTGCCAGCAGCCCATCCGGGACAGGGATATACGAGCAGTACTTC
d_gene: .; j_gene: TRBJ2-7; abundance: .; v_gene: TRBV5-6; CDR3aa: CASSLGLTYEQYF; CDR3nt: TGTGCCAGCAGCTTGGGACTGACCTACGAGCAGTACTTC
d_gene: TRBD2; j_gene: TRBJ2-3; abundance: .; v_gene: TRBV2; CDR3aa: CASRRLAGSTDTQYF; CDR3nt: TGTGCCAGCCGAAGGCTAGCGGGTAGCACAGATACGCAGTATTTT
d_gene: .; j_gene: TRBJ1-2; abundance: .; v_gene: TRBV4-1; CDR3aa: CASSQGNSYGYTF; CDR3nt: TGCGCCAGCAGCCAAGGGAATTCCTATGGCTACACCTTC
d_gene: .; j_gene: TRBJ2-7; abundance: .; v_gene: TRBV27; CDR3aa: CASSLKGRRSYEQYF; CDR3nt: TGTGCCAGCAGTTTAAAAGGTAGGAGGTCCTACGAGCAGTACTTC
d_gene: .; j_gene: TRBJ1-1; abundance: .; v_gene: TRBV18; CDR3aa: CASSRTRWGDTGEAFF; CDR3nt: TGTGCCAGCTCACGCACCCGATGGGGGGATACGGGTGAAGCTTTCTTT
d_gene: TRBD2; j_gene: TRBJ2-2; abundance: .; v_gene: TRBV28; CDR3aa: CASCRGGRGNTGELFF; CDR3nt: TGTGCCAGCTGTAGAGGCGGGAGGGGGAACACCGGGGAGCTGTTTTTT
d_gene: TRBD1; j_gene: TRBJ1-5; abundance: .; v_gene: TRBV28; CDR3aa: CASRDGTGGYQPQHF; CDR3nt: TGTGCCAGCCGCGACGGTACAGGGGGGTATCAGCCCCAGCATTTT
d_gene: .; j_gene: TRBJ1-3; abundance: .; v_gene: TRBV7-2; CDR3aa: CASGQGLLNTIYF; CDR3nt: TGTGCCAGCGGCCAGGGACTCTTAAACACCATATATTTT
d_gene: .; j_gene: TRBJ1-1; abundance: .; v_gene: TRBV11-2; CDR3aa: CASSHSRGGRTEAFF; CDR3nt: TGTGCCAGCAGTCATAGCCGGGGGGGCAGAACTGAAGCTTTCTTT
d_gene: .; j_gene: TRBJ2-7; abundance: .; v_gene: TRBV20-1; CDR3aa: CSATWGSEQYF; CDR3nt: TGCAGTGCTACATGGGGGTCCGAGCAGTACTTC
d_gene: TRBD2; j_gene: TRBJ2-1; abundance: .; v_gene: TRBV19; CDR3aa: CASAPLGREGSNEQFF; CDR3nt: TGTGCCAGTGCCCCGTTGGGACGGGAGGGTTCCAATGAGCAGTTCTTC
d_gene: TRBD1; j_gene: TRBJ1-6; abundance: .; v_gene: TRBV2; CDR3aa: CASRGQINSPLHF; CDR3nt: TGTGCCAGCAGGGGACAGATTAATTCACCCCTCCACTTT
d_gene: TRBD1; j_gene: TRBJ1-5; abundance: .; v_gene: TRBV27; CDR3aa: CASGQGGSQPQHF; CDR3nt: TGTGCCAGCGGACAGGGAGGCAGTCAGCCCCAGCATTTT
d_gene: .; j_gene: TRBJ2-7; abundance: .; v_gene: TRBV5-4; CDR3aa: CASSSRGRVPYEQYF; CDR3nt: TGTGCCAGCAGCTCGAGGGGCAGGGTCCCCTACGAGCAGTACTTC